A single sample gave rise to the 30 T cell receptor beta chains below, sequenced in a study of identical twins. TCRdb called the 5' RACE reads again in MiXCR, with one record for every CDR3 protein. The repertoire holds under 900,000 distinct CDR3 sequences, with 9% to 15% as singletons. The same specimen was also included in a second study, on yellow fever vaccine responses in identical twins.

The sequenced sample consisted of PBMCs. These receptors all come from a woman younger than 35 in good health.

This clonotype was recorded a few times. The rearrangement uses TRBV9 and TRBJ2-5; 14 bases line up with TRBD2. The CDR3 length is 20 residues. V gave up 1 base and J gave up 4 bases; unmatched junction bases: 15. Germline CDR1 SGDLS, CDR2 YYNGEE. Written as DNA, the CDR3 is TGTGCCAGCAGCGTAACCCTCGGACTAGCGGGAGGAGGAATCAGAGAGACCCAGTACTTC. Protein: CASSVTLGLAGGGIRETQYF.

The chain joins TRBV3-1 to TRBJ2-1; perhaps TRBD2 as D (5 bases). This CDR3 contains 16 residues. Germline V gene data show CDR1 as LGHDT and CDR2 as YNNKEL (reference sequence). The V end was cut by 0 bases, the J end by 4 bases, with 13 bases between. CDR3 residues: CASSQEGGRRYNEQFF. CDR3 coding DNA: TGTGCCAGCAGCCAAGAAGGTGGGAGACGGTACAATGAGCAGTTCTTC.

This clonotype was counted ten times or more. This chain connects TRBV20-1 to TRBJ2-1; D not certain. The CDR3 extends over 11 amino acids. Germline CDR1 DFQATT, CDR2 SNEGSKA (reference sequence). V was clipped by 6 bases and J by 9 bases, with 12 bases between them. The CDR3 nucleotides read TGCAGTGCAGTGTGGACGGGTGAGCAGTTCTTC. It translates to CSAVWTGEQFF.

The chain has TRBV11-1 and TRBJ2-3, with a tentative D call TRBD1 (6 bases). This CDR3 comprises 19 residues. V lost 3 bases and J 2 bases, leaving 24 bases between the germline ends. CDR1 and CDR2 (germline): SGHAT, FQDESV (reference sequence). This chain's CDR3 is CASSFRRPLNDRTTDTQYF. CDR3 DNA: TGTGCCAGCAGCTTCCGAAGACCACTGAACGACAGGACCACAGATACGCAGTATTTT.

In its sample, this clonotype was seen a few times. The chain combines TRBV6-2 or TRBV6-3 with TRBJ2-1; a possible D gene is TRBD1 (6 bases). CDR3 size: 18 residues. Trimming removed 0 bases at V and 3 bases at J, with 18 bases between. CDR1 is MNHEY and CDR2 is SVGEGT in the germline V gene. The CDR3 nucleotides read TGTGCCAGCAGTTACTCGGGGACATCGAGTTCAATCTACAATGAGCAGTTCTTC. This translates into CASSYSGTSSSIYNEQFF.

This chain joins TRBV5-1 and TRBJ2-4; no firm D call. CDR3 length equals 15 residues. The germline V and J ends were trimmed by 0 bases and 2 bases, with 9 bases remaining between them. CDR1 SGHRS and CDR2 YFSETQ come from the germline V gene. CDR3 amino acids: CASSLGDGTKNIQYF. DNA for the CDR3: TGCGCCAGCAGCTTGGGCGACGGAACCAAAAACATTCAGTACTTC.

This clonotype was seen a few times. This sequence joins TRBV2 and TRBJ2-1; a weak D match, TRBD1 (5 bases). CDR1 and CDR2 from the germline V gene are SNHLY and FYNNEI. The length of the CDR3 is 16 residues. The V gene lost 3 bases and the J gene lost 4 bases, with 16 bases spanning the gap. The CDR3 DNA reads TGTGCCAGCAGTGAGGAAGGGGCCCTAATGTACAATGAGCAGTTCTTC. This sequence encodes CASSEEGALMYNEQFF.

The sample holds a few counts of this clonotype. J is TRBJ2-7 and V is TRBV20-1; a weak D match, TRBD2 (7 bases). The germline gives CDR1 DFQATT, CDR2 SNEGSKA (reference sequence). The germline V and J ends were trimmed by 5 bases and 1 base, with 15 bases remaining between them. The CDR3 has 14 residues. This chain's CDR3 is CSARGAYLSYEQYV. The CDR3 DNA follows: TGCAGTGCTCGGGGGGCATACCTTTCCTACGAGCAGTACGTC.

This chain uses TRBV4-2 with TRBJ2-5, with D possibly being TRBD2 (5 bases). CDR1 LGHNA and CDR2 YNFKEQ come from the germline V gene. Between the trimmed V and J ends, which lost 6 bases and 5 bases, there was a span of 19 bases. The CDR3 totals 15 residues. The CDR3 DNA follows: TGTGCCAGCAGGAGCGACATGGACTCCGGGGAGACCCAGTACTTC. Translation: CASRSDMDSGETQYF.

The CDR3 coding sequence is TGCGCCAGCAGCTTGGGGGGACAGGGCGAACCCCAGCATTTT. As protein: CASSLGGQGEPQHF. This chain uses TRBV5-1 with TRBJ1-5, with 9 bases lining up with TRBD1. The V and J ends lost 0 bases and 10 bases, in that order; junction bases with no gene match: 5. The CDR3 consists of 14 residues. Germline V gene data show CDR1 as SGHRS and CDR2 as YFSETQ.

The V and J genes are TRBV7-3 and TRBJ2-1; D gene ambiguous. The germline V gene has CDR1 SGHTA and CDR2 FQGTGA. Trimming pared 1 base from V and 2 bases from J, leaving 9 bases between. The CDR3 is 15 residues long. The CDR3 sequence: CASSLRAAAYNEQFF. The DNA for the CDR3 is TGTGCCAGCAGCTTAAGGGCGGCCGCCTACAATGAGCAGTTCTTC. Combining the CDR3 with reference TRBV7-3 and TRBJ2-1 gives the whole variable domain GAGVSQTPSNKVTEKGKYVELRCDPISGHTALYWYRQSLGQGPEFLIYFQGTGAADDSGLPNDRFFAVRPEGSVSTLKIQRTERGDSAVYLCASSLRAAAYNEQFFGPGTRLTVL.

This clonotype was seen at least ten times. This sequence joins TRBV10-3 and TRBJ2-2; no clear D gene. Trimming shortened V by 0 bases and J by 6 bases, and 14 bases separated the two germline ends. Germline lookup yields CDR1 ENHRY and CDR2 SYGVKD. The CDR3 extends over 16 amino acids. The CDR3 DNA reads TGTGCCATCAGTGAGTCAGGGCCTCATCTCGCCGGGGAGCTGTTTTTT. Protein product: CAISESGPHLAGELFF.

This clonotype has just a few counts. This sequence joins TRBV5-5 and TRBJ2-3; possible D gene TRBD1, 6 bases. V gave up 2 bases and J gave up 3 bases, with 22 bases separating them. This CDR3 has 18 amino acids. Germline CDR1 reads SGHKS; CDR2 reads YYEKEE (reference sequence). CDR3 amino acids: CASSFGLGRDRGTDTQYF. CDR3 in DNA: TGTGCCAGCAGCTTTGGGCTCGGTCGGGATAGGGGGACAGATACGCAGTATTTT.

This clonotype was seen a few times. The chain links TRBV12-3 or TRBV12-4 to TRBJ2-2; possibly TRBD1 or TRBD2 for D (5 bases each). This CDR3 is 14 amino acids long. V was trimmed by 6 bases and J by 4 bases, leaving 12 bases between them. The CDR3 DNA follows: TGTGCCAGCAGGGGGACCGCCGGCACCGGGGAGCTGTTTTTT. Translated: CASRGTAGTGELFF.

This clonotype came up many times. The V call is TRBV6-5, the J call TRBJ2-3; 9 bases are a match to TRBD2. The CDR3 sequence is 15 residues long. Trimming removed 0 bases from V and 4 bases from J; junction bases left unmatched: 2. Germline CDR1 is MNHEY and CDR2 is SVGAGI. The DNA for the CDR3 is TGTGCCAGCAGTTACTCGGAGCGGGGGGCAGATACGCAGTATTTT. It codes for CASSYSERGADTQYF.

This clonotype has at least ten counts. The gene calls are TRBV7-8 and TRBJ2-7, with D possibly matching TRBD2 (6 bases). V was pared by 1 base and J by 4 bases, with 11 bases between. Per germline, CDR1 SGHVS and CDR2 FQNEAQ. The CDR3 spans 14 residues. The CDR3 region has the DNA TGTGCCAGCAGCTTAGACGGTCGGGGGTACGAGCAGTACTTC. This gives the protein CASSLDGRGYEQYF.

The V call is TRBV6-1, the J call TRBJ1-1; D ambiguous. Germline CDR1 and CDR2: MNHNS and SASEGT. With 4 bases removed from V and 3 bases from J, the gap between germline ends came to 12 bases. The CDR3 loop spans 14 amino acids. The DNA for the CDR3 is TGTGCCAGCAGTGGGGCTTTAACGCACACTGAAGCTTTCTTT. It is translated as CASSGALTHTEAFF.

This clonotype was seen at least ten times. The DNA of the CDR3 is TGTGCCAGCAGACCGGGACAGGCGAGGGGTTCACCCCTCCACTTT. Translating it yields CASRPGQARGSPLHF. V gene TRBV6-1 combines with J gene TRBJ1-6, with 8 bases matching TRBD1. V lost 6 bases and J lost 9; bases outside the gene matches: 10. CDR1 is MNHNS, CDR2 SASEGT, per germline. This CDR3 is 15 amino acids long.

This chain uses TRBV2 with TRBJ2-1, with D tentatively TRBD1 (5 bases). CDR3 length equals 12 residues. V was clipped by 8 bases and J by 2 bases, with 7 bases between them. Germline CDR1 and CDR2: SNHLY and FYNNEI. In DNA form, the CDR3 reads TGTGCCAGCGAAGGGGCCTACAATGAGCAGTTCTTC. Its translation is CASEGAYNEQFF. Supplemented by reference TRBV2 and TRBJ2-1, the full variable domain reads EPEVTQTPSHQVTQMGQEVILRCVPISNHLYFYWYRQILGQKVEFLVSFYNNEISEKSEIFDDQFSVERPDGSNFTLKIRSTKLEDSAMYFCASEGAYNEQFFGPGTRLTVL.

The sample holds one count of this clonotype. This sequence joins TRBV18 and TRBJ2-3; TRBD1 is a possible D gene (6 bases). Trimming stripped 1 base from V and 2 bases from J, with 16 bases between. This CDR3 region has 17 residues. Per germline, CDR1 KGHSH and CDR2 LQKENI. This CDR3 reads CASSPQAPGVPTDTQYF. CDR3 nucleotides: TGTGCCAGCTCACCACAAGCCCCAGGGGTTCCCACAGATACGCAGTATTTT.

This clonotype has a handful of counts. V is TRBV10-3 and J is TRBJ2-7, with D possibly matching TRBD2 (5 bases). CDR1 ENHRY and CDR2 SYGVKD come from the germline V gene. This CDR3 is 17 amino acids long. V lost 0 bases, J lost 0 bases, and 15 bases lay in between. CDR3 sequence (DNA): TGTGCCATCAGTGAGTCGAGTACAGACGACTACTCCTACGAGCAGTACTTC. Its translation: CAISESSTDDYSYEQYF.

This clonotype was seen at least ten times. The genes are TRBV27 and TRBJ2-3, with TRBD2 as a possible D gene (5 bases). CDR1 MNHEY and CDR2 SMNVEV come from the germline V gene (reference sequence). The V end was cut by 5 bases, the J end by 1 base, with 10 bases between. The CDR3 spans 14 residues. This CDR3 is CASSRGSGTDTQYF. The CDR3 DNA reads as TGTGCCAGCAGTCGGGGTAGTGGCACAGATACGCAGTATTTT.

The genes are TRBV20-1 and TRBJ1-3; D ambiguous. CDR1 and CDR2 from the germline V gene are DFQATT and SNEGSKA (reference sequence). The CDR3 sequence is 13 residues long. The V end was cut by 5 bases, the J end by 0 bases, with 8 bases between. CDR3 sequence (DNA): TGCAGTGCTGGTCCGCTCTCTGGAAACACCATATATTTT. This sequence encodes CSAGPLSGNTIYF.

The V and J genes are TRBV12-3 or TRBV12-4 and TRBJ1-4; D may be TRBD1 (5 bases). There are 14 residues in the CDR3. V was shortened by 1 base and J by 6 bases, with 9 bases between the two germline ends. CDR3 loop: CASSLGGQYEKLFF. The DNA of the CDR3 is TGTGCCAGCAGTTTAGGGGGCCAGTATGAAAAACTGTTTTTT.

This clonotype was picked up many times. The chain is built from TRBV20-1 and TRBJ2-7; 12 bases are shared with TRBD2. V was pared by 3 bases and J by 2 bases, with 5 bases of the junction left unmatched. Germline V gene data show CDR1 as DFQATT and CDR2 as SNEGSKA (reference sequence). There are 15 residues in the CDR3. The CDR3: CSASGLAGRTYEQYF. In nucleotides, the CDR3 is TGCAGTGCTAGCGGACTAGCGGGACGGACCTACGAGCAGTACTTC.

There are a few counts of this clonotype. This chain uses TRBV11-2 with TRBJ2-2; perhaps TRBD1 as D (6 bases). The CDR3 is 19 amino acids. CDR1 is SGHAT and CDR2 is FQNNGV in the germline V gene. V was clipped by 2 bases and J by 6 bases, with 25 bases between them. CDR3 in amino acids: CASSLQGYRTATYPGELFF. The CDR3 DNA sequence: TGTGCCAGCAGCTTACAAGGGTATCGGACAGCTACCTACCCCGGGGAGCTGTTTTTT.

A few counts support this clonotype. CDR3 residues: CSARIGGSNEQFF. The CDR3, as DNA: TGCAGTGCTAGAATCGGGGGAAGCAATGAGCAGTTCTTC. The rearrangement joins TRBV20-1 to TRBJ2-1; tentative D call: TRBD2 (6 bases). The CDR3 loop spans 13 amino acids. CDR1 and CDR2 (germline): DFQATT, SNEGSKA (reference sequence). The V end lost 2 bases, the J end lost 6 bases, and 11 bases lay between the germline ends.

The table lists this clonotype with many counts. This rearrangement joins TRBV3-1 to TRBJ2-5; 15 bases map to TRBD2. This CDR3 is 17 amino acids long. Germline lookup yields CDR1 LGHDT and CDR2 YNNKEL (reference sequence). The ends lost 3 bases at V and 3 bases at J; junction bases unmatched: 5. This chain's CDR3 is CASSHWTSGRAEETQYF. The CDR3 bases are TGTGCCAGCAGCCATTGGACTAGCGGGAGGGCCGAAGAGACCCAGTACTTC.

The CDR3 is CASSESTDLGDTEAFF. The CDR3, as DNA: TGCGCCAGCAGTGAGTCTACTGACCTAGGGGACACTGAAGCTTTCTTT. This sequence joins TRBV10-1 and TRBJ1-1; weak D call: TRBD1 (5 bases). This CDR3 has 16 residues. Trimming shortened V by 0 bases and J by 3 bases, and 14 bases separated the two germline ends. In germline, CDR1 is WNHNN, CDR2 SYGVQD (reference sequence).

This clonotype appeared a few times. This chain joins TRBV7-6 and TRBJ2-5; D is ambiguous. V dropped 6 bases and J dropped 5 bases, with 13 bases sitting between them. From germline, CDR1 is SGHVS and CDR2 FNYEAQ. The CDR3 is 13 residues long. CDR3 in amino acids: CASSSLIRETQYF. CDR3 bases: TGTGCCAGCAGTTCACTCATTCGGGAGACCCAGTACTTC.